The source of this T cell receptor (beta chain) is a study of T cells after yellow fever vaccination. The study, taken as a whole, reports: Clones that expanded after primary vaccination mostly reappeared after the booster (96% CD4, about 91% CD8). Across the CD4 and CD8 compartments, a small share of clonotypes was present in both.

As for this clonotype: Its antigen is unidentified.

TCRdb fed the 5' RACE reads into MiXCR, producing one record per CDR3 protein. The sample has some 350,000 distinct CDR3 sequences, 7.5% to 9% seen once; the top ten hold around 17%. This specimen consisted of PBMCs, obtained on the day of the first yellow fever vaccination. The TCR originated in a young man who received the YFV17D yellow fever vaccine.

The CDR3 DNA reads as TGCGCCAGCAGCCAAACCGGGGGCTTCCCAAATTCACCCCTCCACTTT. Its protein product is CASSQTGGFPNSPLHF. The chain carries TRBV4-1 and TRBJ1-6, with D maybe TRBD1 (6 bases). CDR1 is MGHRA and CDR2 is YSYEKL in the germline V gene. Trimming took 2 bases from V and 7 from J, leaving 15 bases between them. The CDR3 consists of 16 residues.